Sequencing of this T cell receptor (beta chain) was carried out in a study of cytomegalovirus exposure and HLA in healthy donors. The PCR used 60 Vbeta and 13 Jbeta primers. Study processing details: Around 11 million shared chains were among approximately 80 million unique TCR beta chains counted in a later analysis. Only in-frame clones appear in the TCRdb table, and some are missing; sequencing was by immunoSEQ multiplex PCR. For V, J and clone size, that table is used; D and trimming come from the DNA. The sample includes around 90,000 clones, about 68% seen only once; the top ten take roughly 2.5%. Absent from the records is this donor's CMV serostatus. CDR1 is SGHRS and CDR2 is YFSETQ in the germline V gene. Germline trimming cut 0 bases from V and 5 bases from J; bases unmatched to any gene: 6. The CDR3 has 15 residues.

The sequence came from a human donor in good health. Sequenced: PBMCs. The V call is TRBV5-1, the J call TRBJ2-3; TRBD1 matches 7 bases. The CDR3 reads CASSLGQGRGDTQYF. In DNA form, the CDR3 reads TGCGCCAGCAGCTTGGGACAGGGTCGTGGAGATACGCAGTATTTT. The full variable domain, in which reference TRBV5-1 and TRBJ2-3 provide the parts outside the CDR3, is KAGVTQTPRYLIKTRGQQVTLSCSPISGHRSVSWYQQTPGQGLQFLFEYFSETQRNKGNFPGRFSGRQFSNSRSEMNVSTLELGDSALYLCASSLGQGRGDTQYFGPGTRLTVL.